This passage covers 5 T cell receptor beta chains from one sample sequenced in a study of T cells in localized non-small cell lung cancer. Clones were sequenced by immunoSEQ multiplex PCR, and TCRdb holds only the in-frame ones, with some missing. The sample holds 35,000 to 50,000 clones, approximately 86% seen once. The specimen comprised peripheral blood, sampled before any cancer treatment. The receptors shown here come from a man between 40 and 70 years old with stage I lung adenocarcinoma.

The CDR3 spells CASSLGGPYEQYF. DNA of the CDR3: TGTGCCAGCAGCTTAGGCGGGCCCTACGAGCAGTACTTC. J is TRBJ2-7 and V is TRBV11-2, with a tentative D call TRBD2 (5 bases). CDR1 and CDR2 from the germline V gene are SGHAT and FQNNGV. The V end lost 1 base, the J end lost 2 bases, and 6 bases lay between the germline ends. The CDR3 runs to 13 residues.

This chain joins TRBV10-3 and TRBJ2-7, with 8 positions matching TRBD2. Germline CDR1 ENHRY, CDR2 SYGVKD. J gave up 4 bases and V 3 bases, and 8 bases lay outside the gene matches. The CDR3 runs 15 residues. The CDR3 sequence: CAISERGGRSYEQYF. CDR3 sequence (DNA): TGTGCCATCAGTGAAAGGGGCGGGAGGAGTTACGAGCAGTACTTC.

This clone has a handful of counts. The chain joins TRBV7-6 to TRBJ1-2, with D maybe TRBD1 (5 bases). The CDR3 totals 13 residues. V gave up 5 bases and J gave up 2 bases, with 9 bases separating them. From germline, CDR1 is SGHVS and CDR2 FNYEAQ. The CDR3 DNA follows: TGTGCCAGCAGCCAAAGGGGAAACTATGGCTACACCTTC. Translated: CASSQRGNYGYTF.

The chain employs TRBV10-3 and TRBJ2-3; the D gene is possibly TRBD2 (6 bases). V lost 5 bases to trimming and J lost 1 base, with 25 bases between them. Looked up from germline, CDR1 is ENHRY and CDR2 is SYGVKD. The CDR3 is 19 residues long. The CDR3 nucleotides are TGTGCCATCAGTAATATCCGGTGGAGGGGTGCGGCTCGCACAGATACGCAGTATTTT. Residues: CAISNIRWRGAARTDTQYF.

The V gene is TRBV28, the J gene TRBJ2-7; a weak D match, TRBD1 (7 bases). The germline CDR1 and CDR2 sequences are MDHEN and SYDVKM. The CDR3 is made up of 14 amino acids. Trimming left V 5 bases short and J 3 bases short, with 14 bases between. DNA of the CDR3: TGTGCCAGCAGTCCGACAGGGAGGAACTACGAGCAGTACTTC. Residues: CASSPTGRNYEQYF.